Sequencing of this TCR beta chain was carried out in a study of blood T cell repertoires in COVID-19. Study at large: The United States, Italy and Spain were the sources of the acute and convalescent COVID-19 samples. Sample material is recorded as cDNA or gDNA derived from T cells, B-cell-depleted T cells, or PBMCs.

This clone has only a few counts. The CDR3 extends over 16 amino acids. Germline V lookup: CDR1 SGHTA, CDR2 FQGNSA. V was clipped by 4 bases and J by 3 bases; unmatched bases: 9. Original methodology: Counts of nucleated cells, estimated from reference gene primer amplification, were obtained. Profiling relied on immunoSEQ multiplex PCR, and the TCRdb table lists in-frame clones only, not all of them. The V and J calls and clone size were taken over from that table, and D and trimming were inferred from the DNA. This sample has 200,000 to 250,000 clones, with 90% found just once. The chain carries TRBV7-2 and TRBJ2-4; 7 bases line up with TRBD1. The TCR originated in a man younger than 40 who had been exposed to COVID-19. Sequencing was carried out using PBMCs or T cells enriched from blood (not recorded which). This chain's CDR3 is CASSSISGTDKNIQYF. The CDR3 DNA reads TGTGCCAGCAGCTCTATTTCCGGGACAGACAAAAACATTCAGTACTTC.